This record covers a single T cell receptor (beta chain). This CDR3 region has 16 residues. Germline CDR1 SGHTS, CDR2 YDEGEE. Unmatched junction bases numbered 18, after V lost 7 bases and J lost 7 bases. Sequenced by immunoSEQ multiplex PCR; TCRdb stores in-frame clones only, minus some. Among about 560,000 clones listed, around 81% were seen once. The entry originates in a study of shared clonotypes between healthy human individuals. The TCR originated in a woman aged 40 to 50 in good health. Some clones in this sample may be carry-over from other donors' samples. The chain has TRBV5-8 and TRBJ2-7; TRBD2 agrees at 9 bases. Input material: PBMCs. The DNA for the CDR3 is TGTGCCAGCCGTCCCCTAGGGCTCGCGGGAGGGGGAGAGCAGTACTTC. Encoded protein: CASRPLGLAGGGEQYF.